The 16 T cell receptor beta chains listed next were all sequenced from one sample in a study. TCRdb analysed the 5' RACE reads with MiXCR anew, one entry per CDR3 protein. Among around 6,400 distinct CDR3 sequences listed, 59% were seen once. Sequencing input: tumor-infiltrating memory CD4+ T cells sorted from the breast tumor. Specified subset: memory CD4+ T cells, CD4+CD45RO+CD25-. The origin of the receptors is a female donor with breast cancer.

In its sample, this clonotype was seen a few times. The chain uses TRBV28 and TRBJ2-5; 7 bases are a match to TRBD2. Losses at the gene ends were 5 bases for V and 5 bases for J; bases not matched to a gene: 8. This CDR3 is 14 amino acids long. The germline gives CDR1 MDHEN, CDR2 SYDVKM. CDR3 loop: CASSTFAGDETQYF. CDR3 nucleotides: TGTGCCAGCAGTACCTTCGCGGGAGATGAGACCCAGTACTTC. The full variable domain, with the rest looked up from reference TRBV28 and TRBJ2-5, is DVKVTQSSRYLVKRTGEKVFLECVQDMDHENMFWYRQDPGLGLRLIYFSYDVKMKEKGDIPEGYSVSREKKERFSLILESASTNQTSMYLCASSTFAGDETQYFGPGTRLLVL.

The chain recombines TRBV12-3 or TRBV12-4 with TRBJ1-1; TRBD1 is a possible D gene (5 bases). There are 13 residues in the CDR3. V lost 3 bases to trimming and J lost 13 bases, with 18 bases between them. CDR3 in DNA: TGTGCCAGCAGTTTTCAGCCCTACAACAGGTTTTTCTTT. It specifies CASSFQPYNRFFF.

This clonotype was counted a few times. The chain links TRBV29-1 to TRBJ2-7, with D unclear. The V end lost 7 bases, the J end lost 4 bases, and 20 bases lay between the germline ends. This CDR3 has 14 amino acids. Germline V gene lookup returns CDR1 SQVTM and CDR2 ANQGSEA. The CDR3 is CSAPKGVPPYEQYF. The CDR3 DNA reads TGCAGCGCCCCTAAAGGTGTCCCCCCTTACGAGCAGTACTTC.

This chain joins TRBV12-3 or TRBV12-4 and TRBJ2-2, with 8 nucleotides matching TRBD1. Germline trimming cut 6 bases from V and 1 base from J; bases unmatched to any gene: 1. The CDR3 length is 14 residues. The chain's CDR3 is CASRQGGNTGELFF. CDR3 nucleotide sequence: TGTGCCAGCAGACAGGGGGGGAACACCGGGGAGCTGTTTTTT.

This clonotype occurred a few times. The chain carries TRBV5-1 and TRBJ2-3, with 7 bases that match TRBD1. The CDR3 is 14 residues long. The junction had 6 bases not matched to a gene; V was cut back by 6 bases and J by 2 bases. Germline V lookup: CDR1 SGHRS, CDR2 YFSETQ. CDR3 loop: CASTMTGHTDTQYF. The CDR3 bases are TGCGCCAGCACCATGACAGGGCACACAGATACGCAGTATTTT.

V gene TRBV12-3 or TRBV12-4 combines with J gene TRBJ2-1, with a weak D call TRBD2 (7 bases). This CDR3 contains 16 residues. Trimming removed 1 base at V and 9 bases at J, with 19 bases between. The CDR3 here is CASSLDHGGLIGEQFF. The DNA for the CDR3 is TGTGCCAGCAGTTTAGACCACGGGGGGCTGATTGGTGAGCAGTTCTTC.

The chain recombines TRBV12-3 or TRBV12-4 with TRBJ2-3; 7 bases align to TRBD1. The ends lost 2 bases at V and 5 bases at J; junction bases unmatched: 7. The CDR3 runs to 15 residues. The chain's CDR3 is CASSLWAGGEDTQYF. The DNA of the CDR3 is TGTGCCAGCAGTTTATGGGCAGGGGGTGAAGATACGCAGTATTTT.

Remarks on this clonotype: Possible read error: a much larger clone is one base away. This chain connects TRBV20-1 to TRBJ2-7; possible D gene TRBD1, 6 bases. V dropped 3 bases and J dropped 6 bases, with 21 bases sitting between them. CDR3 length: 15 amino acids. Per the germline V gene, CDR1 is DFQATT and CDR2 is SNEGSKA (reference sequence). This chain's CDR3 is CSASTLRGQSCEQYF. The CDR3, as DNA: TGCAGTGCTAGTACCCTAAGAGGACAGTCTTGCGAGCAGTACTTC.

The sample holds a few counts of this clonotype. The chain uses TRBV20-1 and TRBJ2-1; 12 bases map to TRBD2. Germline V gene data show CDR1 as DFQATT and CDR2 as SNEGSKA (reference sequence). Germline trimming cut 7 bases from V and 6 bases from J; bases unmatched to any gene: 10. There are 15 residues in the CDR3. In nucleotides, the CDR3 is TGCAGTGATAGGACCGGACTAGCGGGGCCCAATGAGCAGTTCTTC. This gives the protein CSDRTGLAGPNEQFF.

The rearrangement joins TRBV18 to TRBJ1-1, with D maybe TRBD1 (6 bases). V was trimmed by 2 bases and J by 1 base, leaving 20 bases between them. The CDR3 extends over 18 amino acids. The germline CDR1 and CDR2 sequences are KGHSH and LQKENI. CDR3 nucleotides: TGTGCCAGCTCACCAGAATCCCCCACAGGGTCCGGGAACACTGAAGCTTTCTTT. Encoded protein: CASSPESPTGSGNTEAFF.

This chain connects TRBV7-6 to TRBJ2-7, with TRBD2 matching 11 bases. CDR3 length equals 16 residues. V lost 5 bases, J lost 6 bases, and 12 bases stayed unmatched. CDR1 and CDR2 from the germline V gene are SGHVS and FNYEAQ. The CDR3 DNA sequence: TGTGCCAGCAGCGATCCTAGCGGGGGGCCAGCGGGCGAGCAGTACTTC. It yields the protein CASSDPSGGPAGEQYF.

Regarding this clonotype: The junction differs from germline at one of its ends, possibly a read error. This sequence joins TRBV18 and TRBJ2-1; 10 bases match TRBD2. The germline V gene has CDR1 KGHSH and CDR2 LQKENI. CDR3 length: 16 amino acids. The CDR3 DNA reads as TGTGCCAGCTCACCACCGCTCAGCGGGGGGGCAGGTGAGCAGGTCTTC. Its protein product is CASSPPLSGGAGEQVF. Full variable domain (rest looked up from reference TRBV18 and TRBJ2-1): NAGVMQNPRHLVRRRGQEARLRCSPMKGHSHVYWYRQLPEEGLKFMVYLQKENIIDESGMPKERFSAEFPKEGPSILRIQQVVRGDSAAYFCASSPPLSGGAGEQVFGPGTRLTVL.

This sequence joins TRBV5-1 and TRBJ1-2; D possibly corresponds to TRBD1 (5 bases). The germline gives CDR1 SGHRS, CDR2 YFSETQ. This CDR3 spans 13 amino acids. Trimming left V 3 bases short and J 6 bases short, with 12 bases between. CDR3 DNA sequence: TGCGCCAGCAGCTCGCAGGGTGAAGATGGCTACACCTTC. This sequence encodes CASSSQGEDGYTF.

The chain links TRBV5-1 to TRBJ2-3; perhaps D is TRBD1 or TRBD2 (6 bases each). CDR3 length: 15 amino acids. Per germline, CDR1 SGHRS and CDR2 YFSETQ. The V end lost 0 bases, the J end lost 4 bases, and 12 bases lay between the germline ends. CDR3 sequence: CASSLGRGGADTQYF. CDR3 in DNA: TGCGCCAGCAGCTTGGGCAGGGGCGGGGCAGATACGCAGTATTTT.

This clonotype appeared a single time. V and J are TRBV4-1 and TRBJ1-1, with D hard to call. The CDR3 runs 13 residues. Germline lookup yields CDR1 MGHRA and CDR2 YSYEKL. V dropped 1 base and J dropped 4 bases, with 7 bases sitting between them. This chain's CDR3 is CASSQARRTEAFF. CDR3 nucleotide sequence: TGCGCCAGCAGCCAAGCCAGACGCACTGAAGCTTTCTTT.

J is TRBJ2-3 and V is TRBV20-1, with 12 bases fitting TRBD2. J lost 4 bases, V lost 3 bases, and 11 bases had no gene match. Germline V CDR1 and CDR2: DFQATT, SNEGSKA (reference sequence). This CDR3 contains 17 residues. The DNA for the CDR3 is TGCAGTGCTAGCGGACTAGCGGGACGCGGGCCCTCAGATACGCAGTATTTT. Its translation: CSASGLAGRGPSDTQYF.